This entry lists 21 T cell receptor beta chains sequenced from one sample in a study of CD4 T cells in relation to SARS-CoV-2 and coronaviruses. Antigens for these TCRs are unknown. The method was immunoSEQ multiplex PCR; TCRdb's version includes in-frame clones alone and lacks a portion of them. The data show around 40,000 clones, 75% to 90% seen once. The sample taken for sequencing was naive CD4+ T cells from PBMCs, cultured in vitro. As for subset: naive CD4+ T cells isolated by negative enrichment. These receptor sequences come from an adult with COVID-19.

The CDR3 spells CASSFRGHYPRLNTEAFF. In nucleotides, the CDR3 is TGTGCCAGCAGTTTTCGTGGACATTACCCCAGGTTGAACACTGAAGCTTTCTTT. The J gene is TRBJ1-1, the V gene TRBV28, with D tentatively TRBD1 (5 bases). Germline lookup yields CDR1 MDHEN and CDR2 SYDVKM. Trimming took 3 bases from V and 0 from J, leaving 20 bases between them. The CDR3 consists of 18 residues.

The CDR3 bases are TGTGCCAGCAGTTCTTGGGTAGTGGCCGGCACTGAAGCTTTCTTT. Translation: CASSSWVVAGTEAFF. The chain has TRBV28 and TRBJ1-1; the D is unclear. Germline assignment: CDR1 MDHEN and CDR2 SYDVKM. The ends were cut back, 4 bases at V and 4 bases at J, with 16 bases in the middle. The CDR3 extends over 15 amino acids.

The J gene is TRBJ1-2, the V gene TRBV28; unclear D gene. The CDR3 covers 14 residues. Germline values: CDR1 MDHEN, CDR2 SYDVKM. Trimming removed 10 bases at V and 3 bases at J, with 18 bases between. CDR3 sequence reads: CATTRFGADYGYTF. The CDR3 DNA sequence: TGTGCCACCACTCGATTCGGAGCGGACTATGGCTACACCTTC.

CDR3 protein: CASSHRDNYGYTF. CDR3 in DNA: TGTGCCAGTAGTCATAGAGATAACTATGGCTACACCTTC. The chain employs TRBV19 and TRBJ1-2; D is unresolved. The CDR3 is 13 amino acids. From germline, CDR1 is LNHDA and CDR2 SQIVND (reference sequence). The germline V and J ends were trimmed by 5 bases and 1 base, with 8 bases remaining between them. The full variable domain, its missing parts supplied by reference TRBV19 and TRBJ1-2, is DGGITQSPKYLFRKEGQNVTLSCEQNLNHDAMYWYRQDPGQGLRLIYYSQIVNDFQKGDIAEGYSVSREKKESFPLTVTSAQKNPTAFYLCASSHRDNYGYTFGSGTRLTVV.

This clone was counted once. The genes are TRBV7-9 and TRBJ2-3; D might be TRBD1 (7 bases). The V and J ends lost 11 bases and 4 bases respectively, with 19 bases between them. Germline values: CDR1 SEHNR, CDR2 FQNEAQ (reference sequence). This CDR3 region has 14 residues. This CDR3 is CASRDSGGPDTQYF. The CDR3 nucleotides are TGTGCCTCACGGGACAGCGGAGGGCCAGATACGCAGTATTTT. The variable domain in full, with the rest retrieved from reference TRBV7-9 and TRBJ2-3, is DTGVSQNPRHKITKRGQNVTFRCDPISEHNRLYWYRQTLGQGPEFLTYFQNEAQLEKSRLLSDRFSAERPKGSFSTLEIQRTEQGDSAMYLCASRDSGGPDTQYFGPGTRLTVL.

A few counts support this clone. J is TRBJ2-1 and V is TRBV15, with D possibly being TRBD1 or TRBD2 (5 bases each). The CDR3 runs 16 residues. Trimming cost V 5 bases and J 5 bases, with 19 bases left between them. CDR1 is LNHNV, CDR2 YYDKDF, per germline (reference sequence). The CDR3 DNA reads as TGTGCCACCAGCGGCGAAATAACCGGGGCCAACAATGAGCAGTTCTTC. Amino acids: CATSGEITGANNEQFF.

This clone has a single count. The rearrangement links TRBV11-2 to TRBJ2-5, with D perhaps TRBD2 (5 bases). V lost 5 bases, J lost 12 bases, and 16 bases lay in between. The CDR3 consists of 12 residues. Germline-derived CDR1 and CDR2 are SGHAT and FQNNGV. As DNA, the CDR3 is TGTGCCAGCAGCCACGGCAGCGGATGGAAGTACTTC. Its protein product is CASSHGSGWKYF.

This clone has a single count. The V gene is TRBV2, the J gene TRBJ1-1; 7 bases are shared with TRBD1. V lost 6 bases, J lost 8 bases, and 15 bases stayed unmatched. CDR3 size: 15 residues. Germline V gene data show CDR1 as SNHLY and CDR2 as FYNNEI. The CDR3 nucleotides read TGTGCCAGCAGCAAAAGACAGGGAGGAGTAGCGGAAGCTTTCTTT. Its protein is CASSKRQGGVAEAFF.

The DNA of the CDR3 is TGTGCCAGCAGCCCAAGGACCGGCGAGGGCTTCCCCCTCCACTTT. This codes for CASSPRTGEGFPLHF. The chain links TRBV21-1 to TRBJ1-6. TRBV21-1 is designated a pseudogene. The CDR3 contains 15 residues.

The gene calls are TRBV5-1 and TRBJ1-1; 7 bases are shared with TRBD1. The junction had 10 bases not matched to a gene; V was cut back by 7 bases and J by 4 bases. This CDR3 has 14 residues. Germline assignment: CDR1 SGHRS and CDR2 YFSETQ. CDR3 coding DNA: TGCGCCAGCGTTACAGGGGATCAAAGCACTGAAGCTTTCTTT. It yields the protein CASVTGDQSTEAFF.

The chain joins TRBV28 to TRBJ2-5, with 7 nucleotides matching TRBD1. The CDR3 is 15 residues long. Germline V gene sequence: CDR1 MDHEN, CDR2 SYDVKM. With V trimmed by 5 bases and J by 4 bases, 10 bases remained unmatched. In DNA form, the CDR3 reads TGTGCCAGCAGTCCCGGGGACAGCGAGAGAGAGACCCAGTACTTC. The encoded protein is CASSPGDSERETQYF. The whole variable domain, filled in from reference TRBV28 and TRBJ2-5, reads DVKVTQSSRYLVKRTGEKVFLECVQDMDHENMFWYRQDPGLGLRLIYFSYDVKMKEKGDIPEGYSVSREKKERFSLILESASTNQTSMYLCASSPGDSERETQYFGPGTRLLVL.

This clone was seen a handful of times. This rearrangement joins TRBV11-2 to TRBJ1-2; 9 nucleotides align to TRBD1. CDR1 SGHAT and CDR2 FQNNGV come from the germline V gene. The CDR3 totals 13 residues. J gave up 8 bases and V 3 bases, and 4 bases lay outside the gene matches. CDR3 residues: CASSLDRGRGYTF. As DNA, the CDR3 is TGTGCCAGCAGCTTGGACAGGGGTCGCGGCTACACCTTC.

V usage is TRBV5-4 and J usage is TRBJ2-5; tentative D call: TRBD2 (5 bases). The germline V and J ends were trimmed by 1 base and 5 bases, with 12 bases remaining between them. The CDR3 is 14 residues long. The germline V gene has CDR1 SGHNT and CDR2 YYREEE (reference sequence). CDR3 in amino acids: CASSLRVGEETQYF. CDR3 sequence (DNA): TGTGCCAGCAGCTTGCGGGTTGGGGAGGAGACCCAGTACTTC.

The rearrangement links TRBV5-1 to TRBJ2-7; D not certain. Germline-derived CDR1 and CDR2 are SGHRS and YFSETQ. The length of the CDR3 is 13 residues. Trimming took off 0 bases at V and 7 bases at J, with 11 bases between the two ends. The chain's CDR3 is CASSLGSSREQYF. CDR3 in DNA: TGCGCCAGCAGCTTGGGTTCAAGCAGGGAGCAGTACTTC.

In this sample, this clone turned up once. The genes are TRBV7-2 and TRBJ2-2, with 9 bases lining up with TRBD2. CDR1 and CDR2 (germline): SGHTA, FQGNSA. After removal of 1 base from V and 5 bases from J, the junction contained 14 bases not matched to a gene. The CDR3 sequence is 19 residues long. This CDR3 is CASSLDPAGGGYYTGELFF. The CDR3 nucleotides read TGTGCCAGCAGCTTAGATCCAGCGGGAGGAGGATACTATACCGGGGAGCTGTTTTTT.

V and J are TRBV27 and TRBJ2-7; D is undetermined. This CDR3 region has 13 residues. V lost 4 bases, J lost 7 bases, and 14 bases lay in between. Germline-derived CDR1 and CDR2 are MNHEY and SMNVEV (reference sequence). The CDR3 sequence is CASSSFPLGEQYF. The CDR3 DNA sequence: TGTGCCAGCAGTTCCTTCCCCTTGGGTGAGCAGTACTTC.

In nucleotides, the CDR3 is TGTGCCAGCAGCTCCAGGGGGACCAACACAGATACGCAGTATTTT. Encoded protein: CASSSRGTNTDTQYF. The genes are TRBV7-3 and TRBJ2-3; TRBD1 aligns across 7 bases. CDR1 is SGHTA and CDR2 is FQGTGA in the germline V gene. The trim removed 4 bases at V and 2 bases at J, leaving 6 bases unmatched. The CDR3 runs to 15 residues.

The rearrangement uses TRBV28 and TRBJ2-7, with D perhaps given as TRBD1 or TRBD2 (5 bases each). Trimming left V 4 bases short and J 0 bases short, with 16 bases between. Germline loops: CDR1 MDHEN, CDR2 SYDVKM. This CDR3 region has 16 residues. The CDR3 nucleotides read TGTGCCAGCAGTTCCTCTACCGGGACCAACTCCTACGAGCAGTACTTC. Protein product: CASSSSTGTNSYEQYF.

J is TRBJ2-7 and V is TRBV4-1, with 7 bases fitting TRBD1. Unmatched junction bases numbered 8, after V lost 0 bases and J lost 0 bases. The CDR3 covers 17 residues. Germline loops: CDR1 MGHRA, CDR2 YSYEKL. CDR3 region: CASSQDSGQVISYEQYF. The CDR3 bases are TGCGCCAGCAGCCAAGACTCAGGACAGGTTATCTCCTACGAGCAGTACTTC.

The J gene is TRBJ2-3, the V gene TRBV6-1; D unclear. The CDR3 is 15 amino acids. Germline CDR1 reads MNHNS; CDR2 reads SASEGT. Between the trimmed V and J ends, which lost 8 bases and 0 bases, there was a span of 15 bases. CDR3 sequence: CASSRPTPSTDTQYF. The CDR3 DNA is TGTGCCAGCTCTCGCCCGACTCCAAGCACAGATACGCAGTATTTT.

There are a few counts of this clone. The rearrangement links TRBV6-6 to TRBJ2-1, with D possibly matching TRBD1 (5 bases). CDR3 length: 14 amino acids. Trimming pared 6 bases from V and 6 bases from J, leaving 15 bases between. From germline, CDR1 is MNHNY and CDR2 SVGAGI (reference sequence). The CDR3 nucleotides are TGTGCCAGCAGGGGTCGACAGTCGGCCAATGAGCAGTTCTTC. Its translation: CASRGRQSANEQFF.